This T cell receptor beta chain was sequenced during a study of metastatic and nonmetastatic thyroid tumors (dated by TCRdb to the early 2020s). For context, the study as a whole: For patients with malignant and with benign thyroid disease, the researchers compared repertoires between peripheral blood samples and tumor or nodule tissue samples. Study-wide conclusions, independent of this receptor: TCR beta diversity was reported as significantly higher in malignant tumors than in benign nodules, in both blood and tumor samples.

The library was produced with PCR. Reads for this sample came from an Illumina HiSeq 4000. The TCR beta-chain CDR3 region of each patient was profiled by high-throughput sequencing. In the original analysis: Drawing on CDR3 differences between clinicopathological groups, the researchers built a classifier meant to tell apart patients with distant-metastatic papillary thyroid cancer. To measure repertoire diversity the researchers used the Shannon index, while the Morisita-Horn index served to gauge how similar the tumor and blood repertoires were. Using fastp at Q25 and MiXCR, TCRdb reprocessed the public reads and kept productive beta chains. TCRdb, rather than the study authors, made the V and J calls. For this sample the table gives roughly 34,000 clones, of which 35% were detected only once. Of the sample, 22% is held by the ten largest clones. CDR1 MNHNS and CDR2 SASEGT are derived from the germline V gene. The CDR3 starts with the cysteine, ends with the phenylalanine, and has 11 residues. Only the CDR3 part of the read is kept: 33 bases, read in frame from the first base.

Points on this clone: No antigen is known for it. At one end, the junction sequence differs from germline, possibly due to a read error.

None of the patients had been given any treatment before thyroid surgery. Using T-cell receptor beta sequencing, the study looked back at clinical samples from patients collected from the early 2010s to the late 2010s. The V and J segments used are TRBV6-1 and TRBJ2-1; no confident D gene assignment can be made. The receptor was isolated from a female donor with papillary thyroid cancer or a benign thyroid nodule (not recorded which). Some clones in this sample may be carry-over from other donors' samples. Sequencing input: tumor tissue. CDR3 region: CACSHLTGQFF. The bases are TGTGCCTGCAGTCATTTAACGGGGCAGTTCTTC.